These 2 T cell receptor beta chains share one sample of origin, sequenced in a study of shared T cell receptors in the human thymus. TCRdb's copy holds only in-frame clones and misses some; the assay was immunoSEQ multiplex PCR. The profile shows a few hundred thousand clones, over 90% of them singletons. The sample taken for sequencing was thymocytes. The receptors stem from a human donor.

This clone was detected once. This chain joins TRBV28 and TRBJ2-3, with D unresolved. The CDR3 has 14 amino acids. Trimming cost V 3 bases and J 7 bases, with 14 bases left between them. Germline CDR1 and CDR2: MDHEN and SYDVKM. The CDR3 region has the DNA TGTGCCAGCAGTTTGTTAGCCCCCCCGAATACGCAGTATTTT. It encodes CASSLLAPPNTQYF.

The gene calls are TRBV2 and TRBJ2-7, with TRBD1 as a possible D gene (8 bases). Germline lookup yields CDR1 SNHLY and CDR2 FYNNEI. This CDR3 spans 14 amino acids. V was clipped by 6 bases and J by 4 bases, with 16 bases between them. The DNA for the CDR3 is TGTGCCAGCAGGCAGACAGGGGAGGGGTACGAGCAGTACTTC. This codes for CASRQTGEGYEQYF. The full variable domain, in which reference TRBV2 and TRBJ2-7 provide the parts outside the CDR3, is EPEVTQTPSHQVTQMGQEVILRCVPISNHLYFYWYRQILGQKVEFLVSFYNNEISEKSEIFDDQFSVERPDGSNFTLKIRSTKLEDSAMYFCASRQTGEGYEQYFGPGTRLTVT.